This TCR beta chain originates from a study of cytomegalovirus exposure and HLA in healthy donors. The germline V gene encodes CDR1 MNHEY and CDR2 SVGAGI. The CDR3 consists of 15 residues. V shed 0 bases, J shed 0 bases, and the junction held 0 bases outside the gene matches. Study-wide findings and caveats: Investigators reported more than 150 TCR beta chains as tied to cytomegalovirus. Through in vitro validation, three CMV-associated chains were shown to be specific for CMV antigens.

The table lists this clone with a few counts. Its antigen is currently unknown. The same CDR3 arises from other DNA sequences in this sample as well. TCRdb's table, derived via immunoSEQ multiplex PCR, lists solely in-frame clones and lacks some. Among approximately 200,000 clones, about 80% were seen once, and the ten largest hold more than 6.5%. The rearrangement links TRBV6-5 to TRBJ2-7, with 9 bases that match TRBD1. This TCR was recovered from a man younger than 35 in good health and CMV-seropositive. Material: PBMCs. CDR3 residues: CASSYSTGGSYEQYF. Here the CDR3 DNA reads TGTGCCAGCAGTTACTCGACAGGGGGCTCCTACGAGCAGTACTTC.